The 21 T cell receptor beta chains below were found in one sample sequenced in a study of T cell responses to AZD1222 COVID-19 vaccine. Using immunoSEQ multiplex PCR, the repertoire was profiled, and TCRdb retains in-frame clones only, with some absent. The sample includes fewer than 200,000 clones, roughly 90% seen only once; the top ten take less than 2%. The sequenced sample was peripheral blood, obtained 28 days after the second AZD1222 dose. These receptor sequences come from an adult who received the AZD1222 COVID-19 vaccine.

The V gene is TRBV18, the J gene TRBJ1-2; D is ambiguous. Germline V gene data show CDR1 as KGHSH and CDR2 as LQKENI. Trimming removed 6 bases from V and 6 bases from J, with 14 bases in between. The CDR3 has 13 amino acids. The CDR3 DNA reads TGTGCCAGCTCGCAATTGAAGGAGAATGGCTACACCTTC. Its translation is CASSQLKENGYTF.

In regard to this clone: Compared with germline, one end of the junction differs, possibly owing to a read error. This chain connects TRBV9 to TRBJ2-2; D is unresolved. Germline V gene sequence: CDR1 SGDLS, CDR2 YYNGEE. This CDR3 is 14 amino acids long. CDR3: CATSESSGTGELFF. The DNA of the CDR3 is TGTGCCACCAGCGAGAGTTCGGGCACCGGGGAGCTGTTTTTT.

The CDR3: CASSSGQGNTEAFF. In nucleotides, the CDR3 is TGTGCCAGCAGTTCGGGTCAGGGGAACACTGAAGCTTTCTTT. This chain joins TRBV6-2 or TRBV6-3 and TRBJ1-1; D perhaps matches TRBD1 (5 bases). From germline, CDR1 is MNHEY and CDR2 SVGEGT. V gave up 4 bases and J gave up 1 base, with 10 bases separating them. This CDR3 region has 14 residues.

The gene calls are TRBV5-1 and TRBJ2-7; 11 bases align to TRBD2. CDR1 is SGHRS and CDR2 is YFSETQ in the germline V gene. V was pared by 0 bases and J by 1 base, with 6 bases of the junction left unmatched. CDR3 length equals 17 residues. The CDR3 reads CASSLAQTSGKSYEQYF. The CDR3 DNA reads as TGCGCCAGCAGCTTGGCCCAGACTAGCGGGAAGTCCTACGAGCAGTACTTC.

The rearrangement joins TRBV27 to TRBJ2-7, with TRBD1 as a possible D gene (7 bases). Germline assignment: CDR1 MNHEY and CDR2 SMNVEV (reference sequence). This CDR3 is built from 15 residues. Trimming took 2 bases from V and 3 from J, leaving 14 bases between them. CDR3 sequence reads: CASSLRQGGFYEQYF. The CDR3 DNA reads TGTGCCAGCAGTTTACGGCAGGGGGGTTTCTACGAGCAGTACTTC.

This sequence joins TRBV7-9 and TRBJ1-5; the D is unclear. V lost 2 bases and J lost 6, with 5 bases in between. Germline lookup yields CDR1 SEHNR and CDR2 FQNEAQ (reference sequence). The CDR3 is 12 amino acids. The CDR3 DNA is TGTGCCAGCAGCTTACTAGGTCAGCCCCAGCATTTT. Translated: CASSLLGQPQHF.

This chain joins TRBV3-1 (or the pseudogene TRBV3-2) and TRBJ1-2; perhaps TRBD1 as D (5 bases). The CDR3 totals 17 residues. Between the trimmed V and J ends, which lost 1 base and 4 bases, there was a span of 19 bases. Germline CDR1 reads LGHDT; CDR2 reads YNNKEL (reference sequence). The CDR3 region is CASSQGPLGGMSYGYTF. CDR3 sequence (DNA): TGTGCCAGCAGCCAAGGGCCTCTGGGGGGAATGAGCTATGGCTACACCTTC.

This chain connects TRBV5-1 to TRBJ2-3, with TRBD1 matching over 9 bases. The CDR3 loop spans 15 amino acids. Looked up from germline, CDR1 is SGHRS and CDR2 is YFSETQ. Unmatched junction bases numbered 3, after V lost 0 bases and J lost 4 bases. CDR3 loop: CASSLEGQGADTQYF. The CDR3 DNA sequence: TGCGCCAGCAGCTTGGAGGGACAGGGCGCAGATACGCAGTATTTT.

The rearrangement links TRBV3-1 (or the pseudogene TRBV3-2) to TRBJ2-5, with 11 bases fitting TRBD2. CDR1 LGHDT and CDR2 YNNKEL come from the germline V gene (reference sequence). J lost 2 bases, V lost 2 bases, and 4 bases had no gene match. The CDR3 has 16 amino acids. This chain's CDR3 is CASSQSRLAGQETQYF. The CDR3 nucleotides are TGTGCCAGCAGCCAATCTAGACTAGCGGGACAAGAGACCCAGTACTTC.

This chain joins TRBV4-2 and TRBJ2-1, with D perhaps TRBD1 or TRBD2 (5 bases each). Trimming shortened V by 1 base and J by 9 bases, and 22 bases separated the two germline ends. There are 17 residues in the CDR3. In germline, CDR1 is LGHNA, CDR2 YNFKEQ. Written as DNA, the CDR3 is TGTGCCAGCAGCCAAGGTATCTCGGGGCCCGTCCGGGTTGAGCAGTTCTTC. Translated, it gives CASSQGISGPVRVEQFF.

The chain recombines TRBV3-1 (or the pseudogene TRBV3-2) with TRBJ2-5; 8 bases match TRBD2. The CDR3 has 15 amino acids. CDR1 LGHDT and CDR2 YNNKEL come from the germline V gene (reference sequence). V lost 1 base to trimming and J lost 8 bases; unmatched junction nucleotides: 9. Here the CDR3 DNA reads TGTGCCAGCAGCCAAGGGGCGGGAGGAGGGGGAACCCAGTACTTC. This sequence encodes CASSQGAGGGGTQYF.

This chain uses TRBV7-9 with TRBJ1-6, with D maybe TRBD1 (6 bases). The CDR3 spans 15 residues. CDR1 is SEHNR, CDR2 FQNEAQ, per germline (reference sequence). The V end lost 0 bases, the J end lost 9 bases, and 12 bases lay between the germline ends. CDR3 nucleotides: TGTGCCAGCAGCTTAGCTACAGGGTCAAGTTCACCCCTCCACTTT. Its translation is CASSLATGSSSPLHF.

The chain couples TRBV5-6 to TRBJ2-1, with no clear D. Per germline, CDR1 SGHDT and CDR2 YYEEEE. The CDR3 has 14 residues. Between the trimmed V and J ends, which lost 4 bases and 5 bases, there was a span of 13 bases. CDR3 sequence (DNA): TGTGCCAGCAGCCGGCAAACTCGCAACAATGAGCAGTTCTTC. Translation: CASSRQTRNNEQFF. Drawing the rest from reference TRBV5-6 and TRBJ2-1, the complete variable domain is DAGVTQSPTHLIKTRGQQVTLRCSPKSGHDTVSWYQQALGQGPQFIFQYYEEEERQRGNFPDRFSGHQFPNYSSELNVNALLLGDSALYLCASSRQTRNNEQFFGPGTRLTVL.

The CDR3 coding sequence is TGTGCCTGGACAGGACAGGGCCAAGAGACCCAGTACTTC. As protein: CAWTGQGQETQYF. The gene calls are TRBV30 and TRBJ2-5, with 8 bases matching TRBD1. Losses at the gene ends were 4 bases for V and 1 base for J; bases not matched to a gene: 2. CDR1 is GTSNPN, CDR2 SVGIG, per germline (reference sequence). This CDR3 is built from 13 residues.

The J gene is TRBJ1-5, the V gene TRBV7-2; D might be TRBD1 (6 bases). The CDR3 has 15 amino acids. V gave up 4 bases and J gave up 7 bases, with 17 bases separating them. The germline gives CDR1 SGHTA, CDR2 FQGNSA. The CDR3 here is CASSSQTGSGQPQHF. The DNA of the CDR3 is TGTGCCAGCAGCTCGCAGACAGGCTCCGGGCAGCCCCAGCATTTT.

V is TRBV29-1 and J is TRBJ2-7; D could derive from TRBD1 or TRBD2 (5 bases each). Germline V lookup: CDR1 SQVTM, CDR2 ANQGSEA. The CDR3 sequence is 12 residues long. Deletions cut 7 bases from V and 0 bases from J, with 10 bases between. The CDR3 coding sequence is TGCAGCGCCGGGGCGAGCTCCTACGAGCAGTACTTC. Amino acids: CSAGASSYEQYF.

The chain combines TRBV6-6 with TRBJ2-5; 7 bases align to TRBD2. The CDR3 contains 15 residues. V dropped 6 bases and J dropped 5; count of bases not matched to a gene: 12. Germline CDR1 and CDR2: MNHNY and SVGAGI (reference sequence). DNA for the CDR3: TGTGCCAGCAGCCCAGGGAGGGGCGTAGGGGAGACCCAGTACTTC. It is translated as CASSPGRGVGETQYF.

The chain employs TRBV7-3 and TRBJ2-7; D is unclear. CDR1 and CDR2 from the germline V gene are SGHTA and FQGTGA. The CDR3 covers 14 residues. V was pared by 1 base and J by 0 bases, with 7 bases between. CDR3 region: CASSLRPGSYEQYF. For the CDR3, the DNA is TGTGCCAGCAGCTTAAGACCAGGCTCCTACGAGCAGTACTTC.

This clone was found once. The V gene is TRBV19, the J gene TRBJ1-2; the D is unclear. There are 14 residues in the CDR3. V was cut by 3 bases and J by 5 bases, with 13 bases left in between. CDR1 is LNHDA and CDR2 is SQIVND in the germline V gene (reference sequence). Here the CDR3 DNA reads TGTGCCAGTAGTATTTCGGGCAGCCAGTATGGCTACACCTTC. Amino acids: CASSISGSQYGYTF.

The chain couples TRBV3-1 (or the pseudogene TRBV3-2) to TRBJ2-6, with 9 bases lining up with TRBD1. The CDR3 has 19 amino acids. Germline CDR1 LGHDT, CDR2 YNNKEL (reference sequence). Losses at the gene ends were 8 bases for V and 0 bases for J; bases not matched to a gene: 14. The CDR3 sequence is CASRSHIGDRASGANVLTF. The CDR3 coding sequence is TGTGCCAGCCGCTCGCATATCGGGGACAGGGCCTCTGGGGCCAACGTCCTGACTTTC.

The chain carries TRBV7-9 and TRBJ1-2; 12 bases line up with TRBD1. Trimming removed 0 bases from V and 4 bases from J; junction bases left unmatched: 3. CDR1 and CDR2 (germline): SEHNR, FQNEAQ (reference sequence). CDR3 length equals 16 residues. CDR3 nucleotides: TGTGCCAGCAGCTTAGCGGCGGGACAGGGGGCCTATGGCTACACCTTC. This translates into CASSLAAGQGAYGYTF.